A selection of T cell receptor beta chains follows, all from one sample in a study of CD8 T cells in Susac syndrome. In TCRdb, the immunoSEQ multiplex PCR reads were re-called with MiXCR into one record per CDR3 protein. The data hold approximately 200,000 distinct CDR3 sequences, with 80% to 95% observed a single time. The sample comprised CD8+ T cells from PBMCs. The receptor source for this set is a human donor with multiple sclerosis. CDR3s include the opening cysteine and the closing phenylalanine or tryptophan. Fields, in order: CDR3 length, D gene, J gene, V gene, clone size, CDR3 protein, CDR3 DNA. D genes are given only for firm matches. Not every row has a clone size; where given, it reads once, few, many or a size class.

16 TRBD1 TRBJ2-2 TRBV9 . CASSEGQGVGTGELFF TGTGCCAGCAGCGAGGGACAGGGGGTCGGCACCGGGGAGCTGTTTTTT
13 . TRBJ2-1 TRBV2 . CASPSTSYNEQFF TGTGCCAGCCCCTCCACCTCCTACAATGAGCAGTTCTTC
12 . TRBJ1-5 TRBV5-6 . CASSVSNQPQHF TGTGCCAGCAGCGTATCCAATCAGCCCCAGCATTTT
11 . TRBJ2-7 TRBV7-8 . CASSLTGPQYF TGTGCCAGCAGCTTGACGGGGCCGCAGTACTTC
13 . TRBJ1-1 TRBV6-1 few CASRPIENTEAFF TGTGCCAGCAGACCCATAGAGAACACTGAAGCTTTCTTT
15 TRBD1 TRBJ2-1 TRBV5-8 . CASSLGTGGGGEQFF TGTGCCAGCAGCCTCGGGACAGGGGGCGGGGGTGAGCAGTTCTTC
11 . TRBJ1-2 TRBV19 . CASRFDYGYTF TGTGCCAGCCGCTTTGACTATGGCTACACCTTC
11 . TRBJ2-2 TRBV2 . CASTHTGELFF TGTGCCAGCACCCATACCGGGGAGCTGTTTTTT
10 . TRBJ2-1 TRBV19 . CASSIGEQFF TGTGCCAGTAGTATAGGTGAGCAGTTCTTC
14 TRBD1 TRBJ1-2 TRBV7-9 . CASRPTDRAYGYTF TGTGCCAGCAGGCCGACGGACAGGGCCTATGGCTACACCTTC
16 TRBD2 TRBJ2-2 TRBV3-1 . CASGISGTANTGELFF TGTGCCAGCGGAATTAGCGGGACTGCGAACACCGGGGAGCTGTTTTTT
15 . TRBJ1-5 TRBV19 . CASTVTGNSNQPQHF TGTGCCAGTACCGTAACAGGTAATAGCAATCAGCCCCAGCATTTT
15 . TRBJ1-2 TRBV2 once CASSDGRGAWYGYTF TGTGCCAGCAGTGACGGGCGGGGTGCGTGGTATGGCTACACCTTC
18 TRBD1 TRBJ2-7 TRBV11-2 . CASSSHPLPGQGVYEQYF TGTGCCAGCAGCTCTCATCCTTTACCGGGACAGGGGGTGTACGAGCAGTACTTC
15 TRBD1 TRBJ2-2 TRBV12-3/TRBV12-4 . CASSPGQGRTGELFF TGTGCCAGCAGCCCGGGACAGGGACGGACCGGGGAGCTGTTTTTT
13 . TRBJ1-1 TRBV9 . CASSGDKNTEAFF TGTGCCAGCAGCGGGGACAAGAACACTGAAGCTTTCTTT
12 . TRBJ2-7 TRBV9 . CASSTGTNEQYF TGTGCCAGCAGCACCGGGACAAACGAGCAGTACTTC
14 . TRBJ2-5 TRBV19 . CASSSQVGQETQYF TGTGCCAGTAGTTCTCAGGTGGGACAAGAGACCCAGTACTTC
15 TRBD2 TRBJ2-2 TRBV7-2 . CASRPLAGLTGELFF TGTGCCAGCAGACCCTTAGCGGGACTCACCGGGGAGCTGTTTTTT
13 . TRBJ2-7 TRBV20-1 once CSARAEYAYEQYF TGCAGTGCGAGAGCGGAGTACGCATACGAGCAGTACTTC
12 . TRBJ1-4 TRBV30 . CAWSVGNEKLFF TGTGCCTGGAGTGTCGGAAATGAAAAACTGTTTTTT
15 . TRBJ2-6 TRBV14 . CAGSSGLSGANVLTF TGTGCCGGCAGCTCGGGATTATCTGGGGCCAACGTCCTGACTTTC
14 . TRBJ2-7 TRBV7-9 few CASSLASWEDEQYF TGTGCCAGCAGCTTAGCTAGCTGGGAAGACGAGCAGTACTTC
13 . TRBJ2-5 TRBV27 . CASSLVAQETQYF TGTGCCAGCAGTTTGGTAGCTCAAGAGACCCAGTACTTC
17 TRBD2 TRBJ2-7 TRBV4-2 . CASSHPGGTSGRNEQYF TGTGCCAGCAGCCATCCTGGGGGGACTAGCGGGAGAAACGAGCAGTACTTC
15 . TRBJ2-3 TRBV24-1 . CATSQLGTSTDTQYF TGTGCCACCAGCCAGTTGGGGACTAGCACAGATACGCAGTATTTT
17 TRBD2 TRBJ2-3 TRBV7-2 . CASEIPYAGGSTDTQYF TGTGCCAGCGAAATTCCCTACGCGGGAGGGAGCACAGATACGCAGTATTTT
15 TRBD1 TRBJ2-1 TRBV9 . CASSVGQGHYNEQFF TGTGCCAGCAGCGTTGGACAGGGGCATTACAATGAGCAGTTCTTC
13 . TRBJ2-5 TRBV7-8 . CASSSKSWETQYF TGTGCCAGCAGCTCTAAATCCTGGGAGACCCAGTACTTC
14 . TRBJ1-2 TRBV5-6 . CASSLLQALWGYTF TGTGCCAGCAGCTTGTTACAGGCCTTGTGGGGCTACACCTTC
15 . TRBJ1-1 TRBV7-9 few CASTERGKMNTEAFF TGTGCCAGTACTGAACGCGGGAAAATGAACACTGAAGCTTTCTTT
16 TRBD2 TRBJ2-6 TRBV16 . CASSQSRGAGANVLTF TGTGCCAGCAGCCAATCCCGGGGGGCTGGGGCCAACGTCCTGACTTTC
11 TRBD1 TRBJ1-1 TRBV30 few CAWGTGPETFF TGTGCCTGGGGGACAGGGCCCGAAACTTTCTTT